These 20 T cell receptor beta chains were sequenced from one sample in a study of T cell responses to AZD1222 COVID-19 vaccine. Profiling relied on immunoSEQ multiplex PCR, and the TCRdb table lists in-frame clones only, not all of them. This sample has about 140,000 clones; about 90% occur once, and the top ten carry approximately 3%. This sample comprised peripheral blood, obtained on day 0 of AZD1222 vaccination. Every receptor here comes from an adult in good health.

J is TRBJ2-1 and V is TRBV14; D is unresolved. Germline CDR1 reads SGHDN; CDR2 reads FVKESK. V lost 0 bases and J 8 bases, leaving 14 bases between the germline ends. The CDR3 totals 15 residues. The CDR3, as DNA: TGTGCCAGCAGCCAAGACTTTGCCGTTCGGGATGAGCAGTTCTTC. Translated: CASSQDFAVRDEQFF. The complete variable domain, with remaining parts taken from reference TRBV14 and TRBJ2-1, reads EAGVTQFPSHSVIEKGQTVTLRCDPISGHDNLYWYRRVMGKEIKFLLHFVKESKQDESGMPNNRFLAERTGGTYSTLKVQPAELEDSGVYFCASSQDFAVRDEQFFGPGTRLTVL.

The chain employs TRBV7-2 and TRBJ1-5; the D is unclear. The V end lost 4 bases, the J end lost 9 bases, and 13 bases lay between the germline ends. The CDR3 covers 13 residues. The germline gives CDR1 SGHTA, CDR2 FQGNSA. In DNA, the CDR3 is TGTGCCAGCAGCTGGGAATCGTTTGGGCCCCAGCATTTT. Translating it yields CASSWESFGPQHF.

The chain joins TRBV5-1 to TRBJ2-7; D perhaps matches TRBD1 (6 bases). The CDR3 contains 17 residues. CDR1 and CDR2 from the germline V gene are SGHRS and YFSETQ. V lost 0 bases, J lost 5 bases, and 21 bases lay in between. This CDR3 reads CASSLALTGIGSDEQYF. In nucleotides, the CDR3 is TGCGCCAGCAGCTTGGCCCTCACAGGGATCGGCTCGGACGAGCAGTACTTC.

This chain links TRBV24-1 with TRBJ1-2; D might be TRBD1 (6 bases). Trimming left V 4 bases short and J 2 bases short, with 7 bases between. This CDR3 is built from 13 residues. From germline, CDR1 is KGHDR and CDR2 SFDVKD. The CDR3 coding sequence is TGTGCCACCAGTGAGGGGACAAACTATGGCTACACCTTC. This sequence encodes CATSEGTNYGYTF.

The chain carries TRBV11-2 and TRBJ2-7, with 12 bases fitting TRBD1. Germline V gives CDR1 SGHAT, CDR2 FQNNGV. J lost 0 bases, V lost 5 bases, and 8 bases had no gene match. CDR3 length equals 17 residues. CDR3 coding DNA: TGTGCCAGCAGCAGCGGGACAGGGGGCATCAGCTCCTACGAGCAGTACTTC. It codes for CASSSGTGGISSYEQYF.

This chain links TRBV19 with TRBJ1-2; D call uncertain. The V gene's germline CDR1 is LNHDA and CDR2 SQIVND (reference sequence). CDR3 length: 13 amino acids. V was shortened by 5 bases and J by 4 bases, with 11 bases between the two germline ends. The CDR3 DNA reads TGTGCCAGTAGTCCGCCCGAGATCTATGGCTACACCTTC. Amino acids: CASSPPEIYGYTF.

CDR3 protein: CASSLNRHSNQPQHF. CDR3 nucleotide sequence: TGTGCCAGCAGCTTAAACAGACATAGCAATCAGCCCCAGCATTTT. V gene TRBV7-2 combines with J gene TRBJ1-5; no reliable D call. V lost 2 bases and J 0 bases, leaving 8 bases between the germline ends. The length of the CDR3 is 15 residues. Germline V lookup: CDR1 SGHTA, CDR2 FQGNSA.

The chain carries TRBV5-1 and TRBJ1-2; D unresolved. V lost 0 bases, J lost 7 bases, and 10 bases lay in between. Per the germline V gene, CDR1 is SGHRS and CDR2 is YFSETQ. The CDR3 is made up of 13 amino acids. The CDR3 protein is CASSLEAEGGYTF. In DNA form, the CDR3 reads TGCGCCAGCAGCTTGGAGGCCGAGGGTGGCTACACCTTC.

The genes are TRBV5-4 and TRBJ1-2; 12 bases match TRBD1. The ends lost 1 base at V and 0 bases at J; junction bases unmatched: 13. The CDR3 has 20 amino acids. The germline V gene encodes CDR1 SGHNT and CDR2 YYREEE (reference sequence). The CDR3: CASSLYVKWDRGLPNYGYTF. As DNA, the CDR3 is TGTGCCAGCAGCTTGTATGTGAAGTGGGACAGGGGGCTCCCTAACTATGGCTACACCTTC.

V is TRBV6-1 and J is TRBJ1-5, with D possibly being TRBD1 (6 bases). V was clipped by 6 bases and J by 5 bases, with 14 bases between them. CDR1 is MNHNS and CDR2 is SASEGT in the germline V gene. The CDR3 has 14 amino acids. The CDR3 nucleotides are TGTGCCAGCAGCCTACGGGACACTTATCAGCCCCAGCATTTT. Protein: CASSLRDTYQPQHF.

The chain joins TRBV7-9 to TRBJ2-1; 8 bases map to TRBD2. In germline, CDR1 is SEHNR, CDR2 FQNEAQ (reference sequence). The CDR3 has 13 residues. The V segment lost 5 bases and the J segment 14 bases; nucleotides outside the gene matches: 11. CDR3 amino acids: CASSTRGAGEEFF. The CDR3 bases are TGTGCCAGCAGCACTCGGGGAGCGGGAGAGGAGTTCTTC. The variable domain in full, completed from reference TRBV7-9 and TRBJ2-1, reads DTGVSQNPRHKITKRGQNVTFRCDPISEHNRLYWYRQTLGQGPEFLTYFQNEAQLEKSRLLSDRFSAERPKGSFSTLEIQRTEQGDSAMYLCASSTRGAGEEFFGPGTRLTVL.

The chain combines TRBV4-1 with TRBJ2-3; D is tentatively TRBD1 or TRBD2 (5 bases each). Germline V gene lookup returns CDR1 MGHRA and CDR2 YSYEKL. V was cut by 0 bases and J by 2 bases, with 15 bases left in between. The length of the CDR3 is 17 residues. CDR3 residues: CASSQDLRGALTDTQYF. In DNA form, the CDR3 reads TGCGCCAGCAGCCAAGATCTGAGGGGAGCGCTCACAGATACGCAGTATTTT.

The J gene is TRBJ2-2, the V gene TRBV11-2, with TRBD2 matching over 8 bases. CDR1 and CDR2 (germline): SGHAT, FQNNGV. The CDR3 is made up of 18 amino acids. Unmatched junction bases numbered 12, after V lost 5 bases and J lost 1 base. CDR3 DNA sequence: TGTGCCAGCAGCACGTGGGGACTAGAAGTTAAGAACACCGGGGAGCTGTTTTTT. As protein: CASSTWGLEVKNTGELFF.

The V call is TRBV6-5, the J call TRBJ2-3; weak D call: TRBD1 (5 bases). CDR1 MNHEY and CDR2 SVGAGI come from the germline V gene. The CDR3 is 14 residues long. With 6 bases removed from V and 2 bases from J, the gap between germline ends came to 12 bases. The CDR3 nucleotides read TGTGCCAGCAGACCGAGACAGCTCACAGATACGCAGTATTTT. It specifies CASRPRQLTDTQYF.

J is TRBJ2-1 and V is TRBV19, with D perhaps matching TRBD1 (6 bases). Germline-derived CDR1 and CDR2 are LNHDA and SQIVND (reference sequence). The CDR3 runs to 17 residues. Trimming left V 4 bases short and J 0 bases short, with 16 bases between. CDR3 in DNA: TGTGCCAGTAGTACCAGGGGCCAGACCAACTCCTACAATGAGCAGTTCTTC. Translating gives CASSTRGQTNSYNEQFF.

This clone was found many times. Other DNA sequences in the sample encode the same CDR3. The chain couples TRBV5-4 to TRBJ2-7; either TRBD1 or TRBD2 may supply D (5 bases each). The CDR3 is 13 residues long. The ends were cut back, 1 base at V and 2 bases at J, with 7 bases in the middle. Germline V lookup: CDR1 SGHNT, CDR2 YYREEE (reference sequence). The CDR3 DNA reads as TGTGCCAGCAGCTTGCAGGGACCCTACGAGCAGTACTTC. Protein sequence: CASSLQGPYEQYF.

The V and J genes are TRBV6-1 and TRBJ2-3; tentative D call: TRBD2 (6 bases). V was clipped by 1 base and J by 1 base, with 9 bases between them. This CDR3 has 15 amino acids. The germline gives CDR1 MNHNS, CDR2 SASEGT. The DNA of the CDR3 is TGTGCCAGCAGTGAAGGCGGGGTCCGCACAGATACGCAGTATTTT. Protein sequence: CASSEGGVRTDTQYF.

The rearrangement links TRBV3-1 (or the pseudogene TRBV3-2) to TRBJ1-5; a weak D match, TRBD1 (6 bases). Germline loops: CDR1 LGHDT, CDR2 YNNKEL (reference sequence). Deletions cut 4 bases from V and 0 bases from J, with 10 bases between. The length of the CDR3 is 15 residues. The CDR3 spells CASSLNRDSNQPQHF. CDR3 sequence (DNA): TGTGCCAGCAGCCTAAACAGGGATAGCAATCAGCCCCAGCATTTT.

The sample holds one count of this clone. V and J are TRBV28 and TRBJ1-1, with a weak D call TRBD1 (6 bases). Germline V CDR1 and CDR2: MDHEN, SYDVKM. Trimming stripped 10 bases from V and 4 bases from J, with 22 bases between. CDR3 size: 15 residues. CDR3 in amino acids: CATTGGMGTRTEAFF. Here the CDR3 DNA reads TGTGCCACCACCGGGGGCATGGGGACCCGCACTGAAGCTTTCTTT.

The genes are TRBV6-2 or TRBV6-3 and TRBJ2-7; 8 positions match TRBD2. Losses at the gene ends were 5 bases for V and 3 bases for J; bases not matched to a gene: 9. The V gene's germline CDR1 is MNHEY and CDR2 SVGEGT. This CDR3 has 15 amino acids. The CDR3 here is CASSRLRTSSYEQYF. In DNA form, the CDR3 reads TGTGCCAGCAGTCGGCTTAGGACTAGCAGCTACGAGCAGTACTTC.